This T cell receptor (beta chain) was sequenced for a study of blood T cell repertoires in COVID-19. Across the study: The study drew acute and convalescent COVID-19 samples from the United States, Italy and Spain.

Participant age was about 18 to 89 years, and participants resided in roughly 24 US areas. The study recruited exposed participants who had met a COVID-19 case within 2 weeks before entry. This CDR3 spans 13 amino acids. From germline, CDR1 is GTSNPN and CDR2 SVGIG (reference sequence). The V end was cut by 4 bases, the J end by 5 bases, with 9 bases between. This clone was picked up one time. Clones were sequenced by immunoSEQ multiplex PCR, and TCRdb holds only the in-frame ones, with some missing. Of around 200,000 clones listed, about 88% are singletons. This rearrangement joins TRBV30 to TRBJ1-6, with D unclear. Sequenced material: PBMCs or T cells enriched from blood (not recorded which). This TCR came from a woman aged 25 to 45 who had been exposed to COVID-19. The CDR3 bases are TGTGCCTGGACAGTTTTGGATAATTCACCCCTCCACTTT. This sequence encodes CAWTVLDNSPLHF.